One sample yielded the 19 T cell receptor beta chains listed below, sequenced in a study of molecular identifiers for immune sequencing clone quantification. TCRdb re-called the PCR reads with MiXCR, one entry per CDR3 protein. The table records 490,000 or so distinct CDR3 sequences, about a fifth of them present only once. Sequencing was performed on naive CD8+ T cells from blood, with Jurkat cell RNA spiked in. Regarding subset: FACS-sorted CD8+CD4-CCR7+CD45RA+ naive T cells. The receptors originated from a human donor in good health. Some libraries in this study had Jurkat cell RNA spiked in.

This chain connects TRBV29-1 to TRBJ2-7, with 9 bases lining up with TRBD1. Germline V gene data show CDR1 as SQVTM and CDR2 as ANQGSEA. The CDR3 length is 14 residues. V was pared by 1 base and J by 3 bases, with 4 bases of the junction left unmatched. CDR3 sequence: CSVEGTGEVYEQYF. The DNA for the CDR3 is TGCAGCGTTGAAGGGACAGGGGAGGTCTACGAGCAGTACTTC.

This clonotype was counted ten times or more. The chain combines TRBV7-9 with TRBJ1-1; no reliable D call. V was pared by 5 bases and J by 6 bases, with 13 bases between. Germline V CDR1 and CDR2: SEHNR, FQNEAQ (reference sequence). The CDR3 contains 13 residues. This CDR3 is CASSTPGGPEAFF. The CDR3 coding sequence is TGTGCCAGCAGCACCCCAGGCGGGCCTGAAGCTTTCTTT. The whole variable domain, filled in from reference TRBV7-9 and TRBJ1-1, reads DTGVSQNPRHKITKRGQNVTFRCDPISEHNRLYWYRQTLGQGPEFLTYFQNEAQLEKSRLLSDRFSAERPKGSFSTLEIQRTEQGDSAMYLCASSTPGGPEAFFGQGTRLTVV.

Many counts were recorded for this clonotype. V is TRBV29-1 and J is TRBJ2-3; D is ambiguous. V gave up 1 base and J gave up 4 bases, with 6 bases separating them. The CDR3 contains 12 residues. Germline lookup yields CDR1 SQVTM and CDR2 ANQGSEA. As DNA, the CDR3 is TGCAGCGTTGAAGTGGCCCCAGATACGCAGTATTTT. Translating gives CSVEVAPDTQYF.

This sequence joins TRBV18 and TRBJ2-7; D remains ambiguous. V lost 2 bases and J lost 2, with 7 bases in between. The CDR3 sequence is 13 residues long. Germline loops: CDR1 KGHSH, CDR2 LQKENI. The CDR3 sequence: CASSPVRPYEQYF. The CDR3 region has the DNA TGTGCCAGCTCACCAGTCAGACCCTACGAGCAGTACTTC.

This clonotype has more than one count but fewer than ten. The chain uses TRBV2 and TRBJ1-5; D not certain. CDR3 length equals 15 residues. From germline, CDR1 is SNHLY and CDR2 FYNNEI. Trimming shortened V by 3 bases and J by 3 bases, and 12 bases separated the two germline ends. This chain's CDR3 is CASSESTSNNQPQHF. CDR3 bases: TGTGCCAGCAGTGAGAGTACCTCGAACAATCAGCCCCAGCATTTT.

This sequence joins TRBV29-1 and TRBJ2-7, with D unresolved. V dropped 5 bases and J dropped 5 bases, with 7 bases sitting between them. Per the germline V gene, CDR1 is SQVTM and CDR2 is ANQGSEA. The CDR3 covers 10 residues. CDR3 sequence (DNA): TGCAGCGTTTATCACGACGAGCAGTACTTC. Translation gives CSVYHDEQYF.

The sample holds many counts of this clonotype. The chain links TRBV2 to TRBJ1-2; unclear D gene. Trimming left V 3 bases short and J 1 base short, with 12 bases between. The germline V gene encodes CDR1 SNHLY and CDR2 FYNNEI. The CDR3 consists of 15 residues. The CDR3: CASSEVRPVNYGYTF. In DNA, the CDR3 is TGTGCCAGCAGTGAGGTTAGGCCTGTTAACTATGGCTACACCTTC.

As concerns this clonotype: One end of the junction does not line up with germline, which may come from a read error. This chain links TRBV11-2 with TRBJ2-7, with TRBD2 identical over 13 bases. The CDR3 is 14 residues long. Germline V gene lookup returns CDR1 SGHAT and CDR2 FQNNGV. CDR3 in DNA: TGTGCCAGCAGCCCCGGACTAGCGGGAGCTGAGCAGCACTTC. Translating it yields CASSPGLAGAEQHF.

This clonotype was picked up many times. The V and J genes are TRBV28 and TRBJ2-1; TRBD2 agrees at 7 bases. The V and J ends lost 3 bases and 7 bases, in that order; junction bases with no gene match: 9. Germline CDR1 reads MDHEN; CDR2 reads SYDVKM. The CDR3 is 15 amino acids. CDR3 sequence: CASSLMGGSKNEQFF. CDR3 DNA sequence: TGTGCCAGCAGTTTGATGGGAGGGTCGAAGAATGAGCAGTTCTTC. The variable domain in full, with the rest retrieved from reference TRBV28 and TRBJ2-1, is DVKVTQSSRYLVKRTGEKVFLECVQDMDHENMFWYRQDPGLGLRLIYFSYDVKMKEKGDIPEGYSVSREKKERFSLILESASTNQTSMYLCASSLMGGSKNEQFFGPGTRLTVL.

This clonotype appeared a few times. This chain connects TRBV19 to TRBJ2-1; 11 bases are a match to TRBD2. The trim removed 7 bases at V and 4 bases at J, leaving 3 bases unmatched. Germline-derived CDR1 and CDR2 are LNHDA and SQIVND (reference sequence). CDR3 size: 14 residues. This CDR3 reads CASMIAGGYNEQFF. Written as DNA, the CDR3 is TGTGCCAGTATGATAGCGGGGGGGTACAATGAGCAGTTCTTC.

As to this clonotype: This CDR3 fails to terminate in the conserved phenylalanine or tryptophan, so it likely reflects a read error. The chain recombines TRBV28 with TRBJ1-2, with D uncertain. This CDR3 has 17 amino acids. CDR1 and CDR2 (germline): MDHEN, SYDVKM. The CDR3 nucleotides read TGTGCCAGCAGACTTACCCCCTCTTCCGGATTATACTATGGTTACACCTCC. As protein: CASRLTPSSGLYYGYTS.

The chain links TRBV9 to TRBJ2-1, with no clear D. CDR3 length: 15 amino acids. Germline V gene lookup returns CDR1 SGDLS and CDR2 YYNGEE. V was clipped by 2 bases and J by 4 bases, with 13 bases between them. In nucleotides, the CDR3 is TGTGCCAGCAGCGTTACGGGTCAGCCATACAATGAGCAGTTCTTC. Its protein product is CASSVTGQPYNEQFF.

The table lists this clonotype with many counts. The genes are TRBV29-1 and TRBJ2-3; D is undetermined. Trimming removed 3 bases at V and 4 bases at J, with 8 bases between. The CDR3 has 12 residues. The germline CDR1 and CDR2 sequences are SQVTM and ANQGSEA. The CDR3 nucleotides are TGCAGCGTTGATGAGTTCTCAGATACGCAGTATTTT. Its protein is CSVDEFSDTQYF.

This chain links TRBV27 with TRBJ1-2; D remains ambiguous. Germline V gene data show CDR1 as MNHEY and CDR2 as SMNVEV (reference sequence). The ends were cut back, 3 bases at V and 2 bases at J, with 7 bases in the middle. This CDR3 spans 13 amino acids. The CDR3 spells CASSFGRNYGYTF. CDR3 bases: TGTGCCAGCAGTTTTGGAAGGAACTATGGCTACACCTTC.

This clonotype was detected many times. This chain uses TRBV5-6 with TRBJ1-6; D might be TRBD1 (5 bases). Germline loops: CDR1 SGHDT, CDR2 YYEEEE. The CDR3 sequence is 13 residues long. Trimming shortened V by 7 bases and J by 1 base, and 6 bases separated the two germline ends. The CDR3 DNA sequence: TGTGCCAGCGGGACGTCCTATAATTCACCCCTCCACTTT. It is translated as CASGTSYNSPLHF.

This clonotype has just a few counts. The chain combines TRBV11-3 with TRBJ2-1; D remains ambiguous. Trimming took off 5 bases at V and 0 bases at J, with 11 bases between the two ends. This CDR3 has 15 amino acids. CDR1 SGHNT and CDR2 YENEEA come from the germline V gene. The CDR3 spells CASSRSQSSYNEQFF. The CDR3 nucleotides read TGTGCCAGCAGCCGTAGCCAGAGCTCCTACAATGAGCAGTTCTTC.

V and J are TRBV4-3 and TRBJ2-5; 10 nucleotides agree with TRBD2. CDR1 and CDR2 (germline): LGHNA, YSLEER. The CDR3 is made up of 18 amino acids. V dropped 0 bases and J dropped 2; count of bases not matched to a gene: 9. Here the CDR3 reads CASSQESAGGPYQETQYF. Written as DNA, the CDR3 is TGCGCCAGCAGCCAAGAGTCAGCGGGGGGGCCTTATCAAGAGACCCAGTACTTC.

This clonotype occurred many times. V usage is TRBV6-2 or TRBV6-3 and J usage is TRBJ2-2; no reliable D call. CDR1 MNHEY and CDR2 SVGEGT come from the germline V gene. V lost 2 bases, J lost 0 bases, and 7 bases lay in between. The CDR3 has 15 amino acids. The CDR3 reads CASSYGDPNTGELFF. The DNA for the CDR3 is TGTGCCAGCAGTTACGGTGACCCGAACACCGGGGAGCTGTTTTTT.

This clonotype was detected a few times. The CDR3 protein is CASSALGTGGPGELFF. For the CDR3, the DNA is TGTGCCAGCAGTGCCCTTGGGACAGGGGGCCCCGGGGAGCTGTTTTTT. The chain joins TRBV27 to TRBJ2-2; 12 nucleotides line up with TRBD1. V trimming: 5 bases; J trimming: 6 bases; junction bases outside the gene matches: 7. Germline CDR1 is MNHEY and CDR2 is SMNVEV (reference sequence). This CDR3 is 16 amino acids long.